The T cell receptor beta chain under discussion was sequenced for a study of T cell responses to AZD1222 COVID-19 vaccine. Overall study results and limits: It should be noted that donors were predominantly white British and more often female, and clonal diversity was possibly underestimated. Repertoire sampling occurred only after the peak T cell response. Only five to seven individuals given AZD1222 were seropositive at baseline.

A single count supports this clone. The target antigen is unknown. The table came from immunoSEQ multiplex PCR; TCRdb's copy has only in-frame clones and leaves some out. The repertoire holds about 210,000 clones, with approximately 94% as singletons. This TCR was sampled from an adult who received the MenACWY meningococcal vaccine as a control. The sample in question was peripheral blood, obtained 28 days after the second dose of the MenACWY control vaccine.

CDR3 coding DNA: TGCGCCAGCAGCTTGGATTGGGGCGACGAGCAGTACTTC. Its protein product is CASSLDWGDEQYF. The chain links TRBV5-1 to TRBJ2-7; a possible D gene is TRBD1 (5 bases). V dropped 0 bases and J dropped 5 bases, with 9 bases sitting between them. CDR1 and CDR2 (germline): SGHRS, YFSETQ. This CDR3 contains 13 residues.